The 2 T cell receptor beta chains reported below all come from one sample, sequenced in a study of T-cell reconstitution after alpha-beta-depleted transplantation in children. TCRbeta library construction was performed incorporating unique molecular identifiers. TCRdb re-called the PCR reads through MiXCR, storing one row per CDR3 protein. The table lists fewer than 400,000 distinct CDR3 sequences, approximately 20% of them singletons. This sample comprised PBMCs, mostly from graft donor cells, obtained 180 days after TCRalphabeta/CD19-depleted stem cell transplant. These receptors originate from a male patient under 18 who had a stem cell transplant for acute lymphoblastic leukemia, so the T cells may come from the graft donor.

This clonotype has only a few counts. The chain couples TRBV9 to TRBJ2-7; either TRBD1 or TRBD2 may supply D (5 bases each). CDR3 size: 15 residues. Germline V gene lookup returns CDR1 SGDLS and CDR2 YYNGEE. Trimming removed 0 bases at V and 6 bases at J, with 16 bases between. The CDR3 loop reads CASSVDGIRGTEQYF. Written as DNA, the CDR3 is TGTGCCAGCAGCGTAGACGGGATTAGGGGAACCGAGCAGTACTTC.

This clonotype was counted only a few times. V usage is TRBV5-5 and J usage is TRBJ2-7; 7 nucleotides match TRBD1. The CDR3 consists of 12 residues. Germline V lookup: CDR1 SGHKS, CDR2 YYEKEE (reference sequence). The trim removed 4 bases at V and 13 bases at J, leaving 11 bases unmatched. DNA of the CDR3: TGTGCCAGCAGCGGACTGACAGGGACGCAATACTTC. Protein: CASSGLTGTQYF.